Listed below are T cell receptor beta chains from one sample, sequenced in a study of cytomegalovirus exposure and HLA in healthy donors. Some clones are missing from TCRdb's copy, which holds only in-frame ones; the method was immunoSEQ multiplex PCR. The top ten clones hold 3.5% to 5.5% of a sample with fewer than 200,000 clones, roughly two thirds of them seen once. Sequenced: PBMCs. The receptors here all came from a woman between 18 and 30 years old in good health and CMV-seropositive. Each CDR3 is given with its conserved first and last residue. The D gene is left open where the match is weak. Not all rows give a size; the values are once, few, many and, for expanded clones, a class.

d_call | j_call | clone_size | v_call | cdr3_aa | cdr3_nt
TRBD1 | TRBJ1-6 | NA | TRBV7-9 | CASSFGTGWNSPLHF | TGTGCCAGCAGCTTTGGGACAGGGTGGAATTCACCCCTCCACTTT
NA | TRBJ2-7 | NA | TRBV5-6 | CASSYGSGAHEQYF | TGTGCCAGCAGCTACGGTTCGGGTGCGCACGAGCAGTACTTC
NA | TRBJ2-7 | few | TRBV21-1 | CASSKRGPYEQYF | TGTGCCAGCAGCAAGCGGGGTCCCTACGAGCAGTACTTC
NA | TRBJ1-2 | NA | TRBV5-6 | CASSLSSYGYTF | TGTGCCAGCAGCTTGAGTAGCTATGGCTACACCTTC
NA | TRBJ2-5 | NA | TRBV11-1 | CASSLSPLETQYF | TGTGCCAGCAGCTTATCCCCCCTGGAGACCCAGTACTTC
TRBD1 | TRBJ1-5 | few | TRBV12-5 | CASGETGTGNQPQHF | TGTGCTAGTGGGGAAACCGGGACAGGGAATCAGCCCCAGCATTTT
NA | TRBJ1-5 | NA | TRBV20-1 | CSALGLGPQHF | TGCAGTGCCCTGGGCCTGGGGCCCCAGCATTTT
NA | TRBJ2-7 | NA | TRBV18 | CASSPTGGPYEQYF | TGTGCCAGCTCACCTACAGGAGGGCCCTACGAGCAGTACTTC
TRBD1 | TRBJ1-4 | NA | TRBV5-1 | CASSLGGGNEKLFF | TGCGCCAGCAGCTTGGGAGGGGGCAATGAAAAACTGTTTTTT
NA | TRBJ2-1 | NA | TRBV21-1 | CASSNLTGVRYNEQFF | TGTGCCAGCAGCAATCTAACAGGGGTAAGGTACAATGAGCAGTTCTTC
NA | TRBJ2-3 | NA | TRBV1 | CTSPTQRARDTQYF | TGCACCAGTCCTACCCAGCGGGCTAGAGATACGCAGTATTTT
NA | TRBJ1-1 | NA | TRBV30 | CAWRRQASTEAFF | TGTGCCTGGCGTAGACAGGCCTCCACTGAAGCTTTCTTT
TRBD1 | TRBJ2-5 | NA | TRBV6-6 | CASRGNRGNMETQYF | TGTGCCAGCAGGGGAAACAGGGGTAACATGGAGACCCAGTACTTC
TRBD2 | TRBJ2-1 | NA | TRBV5-1 | CASGPGLADNEQFF | TGCGCCAGCGGTCCGGGACTAGCGGACAATGAGCAGTTCTTC
NA | TRBJ1-6 | NA | TRBV4-3 | CASSQDLEGSNNSPLHF | TGCGCCAGCAGCCAAGATTTGGAGGGGAGTAATAATTCCCCCCTCCACTTT
NA | TRBJ2-7 | NA | TRBV4-1 | CASSNTGGAYEQYF | TGCGCCAGCAGCAACACAGGGGGGGCCTACGAGCAGTACTTC
TRBD1 | TRBJ2-5 | NA | TRBV5-1 | CASSTGGDQYF | TGCGCCAGCAGCACAGGGGGCGACCAGTACTTC
NA | TRBJ1-3 | NA | TRBV4-2 | CASSQVEGHTIYF | TGTGCCAGCAGCCAAGTGGAGGGGCACACCATATATTTT
NA | TRBJ1-4 | NA | TRBV6-1 | CASSHWGGDNEKLFF | TGTGCCAGCAGCCACTGGGGGGGCGATAATGAAAAACTGTTTTTT
TRBD1 | TRBJ1-6 | NA | TRBV7-8 | CASSLETGTGNSPLHF | TGTGCCAGCAGCTTAGAAACCGGGACAGGGAATTCACCCCTCCACTTT
TRBD1 | TRBJ2-7 | few | TRBV19 | CASLGPGQGTYEQYF | TGTGCCAGTCTCGGGCCGGGACAGGGGACCTACGAGCAGTACTTC
TRBD2 | TRBJ2-3 | NA | TRBV7-6 | CASSLGLLAGADTQYF | TGTGCCAGCAGCTTAGGGTTACTAGCGGGAGCGGATACGCAGTATTTT
NA | TRBJ1-2 | few | TRBV23-1 | CASSQSFGGRMESGYTF | TGCGCCAGCAGTCAATCGTTCGGGGGGCGGATGGAAAGTGGCTACACCTTC
NA | TRBJ2-7 | NA | TRBV13 | CASSSSGVGYEQYF | TGTGCCAGCAGCTCCTCAGGGGTTGGGTACGAGCAGTACTTC
TRBD1 | TRBJ1-1 | few | TRBV4-3 | CASSQEWDRTTEAFF | TGCGCCAGCAGCCAAGAATGGGACAGAACCACTGAAGCTTTCTTT
NA | TRBJ2-7 | NA | TRBV9 | CASSPHLGLGSSYEQYF | TGTGCCAGCAGCCCTCATCTGGGACTGGGAAGCTCCTACGAGCAGTACTTC
NA | TRBJ1-5 | NA | TRBV19 | CASSILQGSNQPQHF | TGTGCCAGTAGTATACTACAGGGTAGCAATCAGCCCCAGCATTTT
TRBD1 | TRBJ2-7 | once | TRBV18 | CASSHGPGQGALEQYF | TGTGCCAGCTCACACGGGCCGGGACAGGGGGCGCTGGAGCAGTACTTC
TRBD1 | TRBJ1-1 | NA | TRBV7-6 | CASSSAGTGYPEAFF | TGTGCCAGCAGCTCCGCCGGGACAGGGTACCCTGAAGCTTTCTTT
TRBD2 | TRBJ2-1 | NA | TRBV5-1 | CASCTSGRSYNEQFF | TGCGCCAGCTGTACTAGCGGGCGCTCCTACAATGAGCAGTTCTTC
TRBD1 | TRBJ1-2 | few | TRBV30 | CAWPRWTGGNYGYTF | TGTGCCTGGCCTCGTTGGACAGGGGGCAACTATGGCTACACCTTC
NA | TRBJ2-7 | NA | TRBV6-5 | CASQLAFSSYEQYF | TGTGCCAGCCAGTTAGCCTTTAGTTCCTACGAGCAGTACTTC
NA | TRBJ1-4 | NA | TRBV4-1 | CASTPAGPTNEKLFF | TGCGCCAGCACCCCTGCGGGGCCAACTAATGAAAAACTGTTTTTT
NA | TRBJ2-7 | NA | TRBV6-5 | CASSRGRLVSYEQYF | TGTGCCAGCAGCCGGGGGAGGTTAGTTTCCTACGAGCAGTACTTC
NA | TRBJ2-7 | few | TRBV5-1 | CASSWGLEQYF | TGCGCCAGCAGCTGGGGCCTCGAGCAGTACTTC
TRBD1 | TRBJ1-6 | NA | TRBV7-9 | CASSTRQGNNSPLHF | TGTGCCAGCAGCACTCGACAGGGGAATAATTCACCCCTCCACTTT
TRBD2 | TRBJ2-7 | NA | TRBV2 | CASSDTGGEQYF | TGTGCCAGCAGCGATACGGGGGGAGAGCAGTACTTC
TRBD1 | TRBJ2-7 | NA | TRBV7-6 | CASSLAGGLNEQYF | TGTGCCAGCAGCTTAGCAGGGGGCCTGAACGAGCAGTACTTC
NA | TRBJ2-5 | NA | TRBV25-1 | CASASAGYQETQYF | TGTGCCAGCGCGAGCGCGGGCTACCAAGAGACCCAGTACTTC
TRBD1 | TRBJ2-3 | few | TRBV30 | CAWRSGTGFTDTQYF | TGTGCCTGGAGATCCGGGACAGGATTCACAGATACGCAGTATTTT
NA | TRBJ1-2 | once | TRBV27 | CASSPPRSGGGGYTF | TGTGCCAGCAGTCCCCCCCGGTCGGGAGGAGGTGGCTACACCTTC
NA | TRBJ1-6 | NA | TRBV2 | CASSESLLRLPLHF | TGTGCCAGCAGTGAAAGTCTGCTGAGGCTACCCCTCCACTTT
NA | TRBJ2-5 | few | TRBV27 | CASRHPDGIQETQYF | TGTGCCAGCAGACACCCGGACGGGATCCAAGAGACCCAGTACTTC
NA | TRBJ2-7 | NA | TRBV27 | CASSFLLASRDEQYF | TGTGCCAGCAGTTTTTTACTAGCCTCTCGGGACGAGCAGTACTTC
NA | TRBJ2-3 | NA | TRBV5-6 | CASSEGSLSDTQYF | TGTGCCAGCAGCGAAGGGAGTTTATCGGATACGCAGTATTTT
NA | TRBJ1-1 | NA | TRBV9 | CASSVENKGAEAFF | TGTGCCAGCAGCGTAGAGAATAAGGGGGCTGAAGCTTTCTTT
NA | TRBJ2-7 | NA | TRBV5-4 | CASSRAGGTSYEQYF | TGTGCCAGCAGCCGGGCAGGGGGGACTTCCTACGAGCAGTACTTC
TRBD1 | TRBJ1-2 | NA | TRBV2 | CASSEAAGGYGYTF | TGTGCCAGCAGTGAAGCGGCAGGGGGCTATGGCTACACCTTC
NA | TRBJ1-1 | few | TRBV9 | CASSVQGNTEAFF | TGTGCCAGCAGCGTGCAGGGGAACACTGAAGCTTTCTTT
NA | TRBJ1-4 | NA | TRBV6-1 | CASRVSRQNNEKLFF | TGTGCCAGCCGGGTTTCACGACAGAATAATGAAAAACTGTTTTTT
TRBD1 | TRBJ1-1 | NA | TRBV30 | CAWDRGNTEAFF | TGTGCCTGGGACAGGGGTAACACTGAAGCTTTCTTT